This T cell receptor beta chain was retrieved from a study of a mutant IDH1 vaccine in newly diagnosed glioma (dated by TCRdb to the early 2020s). Looking at the study overall: Across visits V03 through V10, patients got a total of eight vaccinations, given in weeks 1, 3, 5, 7, 11, 15, 19 and 23. Of the 25 to 35 treated patients, around 62% were male and 37.5% were female, and a mean age of roughly 41 years was recorded. Peripheral blood was collected at six visits: V03 (baseline), V05, V07, V10, V12 and V13. For exploratory analyses, under 30 treated patients had longitudinal TCRB deep sequencing done wherever samples were available. Prior to enrollment, patients had been given standard therapy consisting of radiotherapy alone, temozolomide alone, or radiochemotherapy with temozolomide, with the combination given to most patients. In the chemotherapy-containing groups, vaccination started alongside temozolomide cycles, whereas in patients who had radiotherapy alone it started 4-6 weeks after radiotherapy. Study-level results and caveats: The authors noted that analyses of patient blood samples could not be reproduced because of sample limitations. Vaccine-induced immune responses across multiple MHC alleles were detected in 93.3% of patients. PBMC samples for TCRB deep sequencing were selected based on availability. Pseudoprogression seemed to be unrelated to changes in the top peripheral T cell clonotypes found by TCRB sequencing.

Read against the paper, the sample's time point label means: week 23, last vaccination. Each vaccine dose, consisting of 300 ug of a 20-mer mutant IDH1 peptide in Montanide, was administered subcutaneously with topical imiquimod. Newly diagnosed WHO grade 3 or 4 IDH1-mutant astrocytomas showing loss of nuclear ATRX were present in the donors. The samples were drawn from NOA16, a multicentre, single-arm, open-label phase I trial in Germany that tested a mutant IDH1 peptide vaccine in humans for the first time. Genomic DNA for TCRB sequencing was extracted from EDTA blood using the DNeasy Blood and Tissue Kit. CDR1 and CDR2 are read off the germline V gene as MGHRA and YSYEKL. The CDR3 measures 15 amino acids from cysteine to phenylalanine. The entry retains the CDR3 DNA only, 45 bases that are in frame from base 1. The trim is 0 bases for V and 2 bases for J, with a gap of 10 bases between the germline ends.

This clone came up once. Its antigen specificity is not known. Base-call qualities are not available, and no considerably larger clone is one nucleotide away. The receptor library was made with the immunoSEQ multiplex PCR assay. The hsTCRB Kit was used according to the manufacturer's protocol to amplify rearranged TCR beta chain sequences. An Illumina MiSeq was used to sequence the TCRB libraries. Per the source publication's procedure: The kit vendor's proprietary platform handled demultiplexing, trimming and gene mapping. In TCRdb, the immuneACCESS table is reduced to in-frame sequences with V and J assigned. These tables do not hold every clone; where another copy was compared, an unresolved V gene accounts for under half, and the others remain unexplained. That table gives V, J and clone size, and the DNA gave D and trimming. For this sample the table gives roughly 74,000 clones, of which around 83% were detected only once. The ten largest make up 0.6% to 0.95% of the sample.

This clonotype was sampled from a woman aged 45-65 years with glioma. The receptor chain draws on TRBV4-1 and TRBJ1-2; the D gene is unclear. The specimen comprised PBMCs, sampled from a glioma patient whose treatment included an IDH1 peptide vaccine. In nucleotide form, the sequence is TGCGCCAGCAGCCAAGATTATTCCCAAAACTATGGCTACACCTTC. Its translation is CASSQDYSQNYGYTF.